These T cell receptor beta chains were read from a single sample in a study of cytomegalovirus exposure and HLA in healthy donors. The table came from immunoSEQ multiplex PCR; TCRdb's copy has only in-frame clones and leaves some out. The data show roughly 100,000 clones, about four fifths seen once. Sequencing was performed on PBMCs. The receptors here all came from a man in his fifties in good health and CMV-seronegative. The conserved cysteine and the conserved F or W are not part of the CDR3 here.

>TRBV7-2|TRBJ2-7|14
ASSLPLAESSYEQY
>TRBV4-3|TRBJ2-3|13
ASSQAGGATDTQY
>TRBV28|TRBJ1-5|13
ASRPTGQGYQPQH
>TRBV28|TRBJ2-5|11
ASSFTNQETQY
>TRBV14|TRBJ2-5|13
ASSSLSGSRETQY
>TRBV19|TRBJ1-6|11
ASHRVKNSPLH
>TRBV30|TRBJ2-5|13
AWSPRRAWGETQY
>TRBV9|TRBJ2-1|13
ASSVPSESYNEQF
>TRBV7-2|TRBJ2-7|12
ASSPSEYSYEQY
>TRBV19|TRBJ2-2|12
ASSGTGATGELF
>TRBV27|TRBJ1-4|11
ASRRTSNEKLF
>TRBV11-2|TRBJ2-7|13
ASSLGLAGVYEQY
>TRBV9|TRBJ2-3|13
ASRLGGSSTDTQY
>TRBV4-3|TRBJ1-1|13
ASSLRQGVNTEAF
>TRBV10-3|TRBJ2-1|15
AISGGTSGASYNEQF
>TRBV9|TRBJ2-3|13
ASSRQGLTTDTQY
>TRBV27|TRBJ1-5|13
ASSPGGWEGQPQH